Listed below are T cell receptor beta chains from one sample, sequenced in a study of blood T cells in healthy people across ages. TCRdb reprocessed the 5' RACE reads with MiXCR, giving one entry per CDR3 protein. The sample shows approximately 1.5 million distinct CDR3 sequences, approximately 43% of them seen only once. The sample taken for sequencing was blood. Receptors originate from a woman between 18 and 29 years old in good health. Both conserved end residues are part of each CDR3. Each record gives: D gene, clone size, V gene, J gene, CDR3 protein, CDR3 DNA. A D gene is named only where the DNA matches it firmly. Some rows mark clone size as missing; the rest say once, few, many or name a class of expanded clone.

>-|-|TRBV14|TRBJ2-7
CASSPGHNYEQYF
TGTGCCAGCAGCCCCGGACATAACTACGAGCAGTACTTC
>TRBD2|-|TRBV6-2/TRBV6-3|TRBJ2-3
CASSYAREEYTDTQYF
TGTGCCAGCAGTTACGCCCGGGAGGAGTACACAGATACGCAGTATTTT
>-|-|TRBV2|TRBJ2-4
CASMGVGERNIQYF
TGTGCCAGCATGGGGGTTGGTGAGAGAAACATTCAGTACTTC
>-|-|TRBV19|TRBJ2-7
CASSTFGGRGEQYF
TGTGCCAGTAGTACTTTCGGCGGGCGGGGCGAGCAGTACTTC
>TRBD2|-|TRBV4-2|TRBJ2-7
CASSQGTSATYEQYF
TGTGCCAGCAGCCAAGGGACTAGCGCTACCTACGAGCAGTACTTC
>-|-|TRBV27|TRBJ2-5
CASSFAADETQYF
TGTGCCAGCAGTTTTGCAGCGGACGAGACCCAGTACTTC
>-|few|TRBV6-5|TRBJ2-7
CASRNQGNEQYF
TGTGCCAGCAGAAATCAGGGTAACGAGCAGTACTTC
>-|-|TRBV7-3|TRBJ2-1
CASSLYAYNEQFF
TGTGCCAGCAGCTTATATGCCTACAATGAGCAGTTCTTC
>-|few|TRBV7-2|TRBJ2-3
CASSLTETDTQYF
TGTGCCAGCAGCTTAACGGAAACAGATACGCAGTATTTT
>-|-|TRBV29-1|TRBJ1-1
CSVFLRLEAFF
TGCAGCGTTTTTCTACGTCTAGAAGCTTTCTTT
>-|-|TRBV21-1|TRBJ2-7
CASSIGLAKAYEQYF
TGTGCCAGCAGCATTGGACTAGCTAAAGCCTACGAGCAGTACTTC
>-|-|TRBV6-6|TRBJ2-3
CASSYSRAVKSTDTQYF
TGTGCCAGCAGTTACTCGAGGGCGGTTAAGAGCACAGATACGCAGTATTTT
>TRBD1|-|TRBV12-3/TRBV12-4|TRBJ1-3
CASSSRQGAGNTIYF
TGTGCCAGCAGTTCCCGCCAGGGGGCTGGAAACACCATATACTTT
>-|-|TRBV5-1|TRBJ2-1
CASSWAGSTYNEQFF
TGCGCCAGCAGCTGGGCAGGGTCAACCTACAATGAGCAGTTCTTC
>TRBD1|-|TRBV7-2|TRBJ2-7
CASSGGDRYYNEQYF
TGTGCCAGCAGCGGAGGGGACAGGTATTACAATGAGCAGTACTTC
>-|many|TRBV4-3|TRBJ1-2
CASSQQGFGYTF
TGCGCCAGCAGCCAACAGGGATTTGGCTACACCTTC
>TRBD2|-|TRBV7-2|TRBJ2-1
CASSLGAGTGSFEQFF
TGTGCCAGCAGCTTAGGAGCGGGGACGGGGTCCTTTGAGCAGTTCTTC
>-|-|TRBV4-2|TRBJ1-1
CASSQGLTGAFF
TGTGCCAGCAGCCAGGGCCTAACGGGAGCTTTCTTT
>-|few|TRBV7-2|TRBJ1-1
CASSVQANTEAFF
TGTGCCAGCAGCGTACAGGCGAACACTGAAGCTTTCTTT
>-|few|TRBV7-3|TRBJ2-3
CAFDPGPREGIHTQYF
TGTGCCTTCGACCCCGGACCGCGAGAGGGAATCCATACGCAGTATTTT
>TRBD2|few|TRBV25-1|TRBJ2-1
CASSTPTSGDNEQFF
TGTGCCAGCAGTACTCCGACTAGCGGGGACAATGAGCAGTTCTTC
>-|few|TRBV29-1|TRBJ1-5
CSSPPVGNQPQHF
TGCAGCTCCCCCCCAGTGGGCAATCAGCCCCAGCATTTT
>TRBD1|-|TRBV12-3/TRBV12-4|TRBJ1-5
CASSLRTGGLSNQPQHF
TGTGCCAGCAGTTTACGGACAGGGGGCTTGAGCAATCAGCCCCAGCATTTT
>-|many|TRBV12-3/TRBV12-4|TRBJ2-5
CASSFALWDGTQYF
TGTGCCAGCAGTTTCGCCCTTTGGGACGGGACCCAGTACTTC
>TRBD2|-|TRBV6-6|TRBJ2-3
CASSRIRGGGDTDTQYF
TGTGCCAGCTCCCGGATCCGGGGCGGGGGGGACACAGATACGCAGTATTTT
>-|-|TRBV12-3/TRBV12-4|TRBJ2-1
CASSIPGNEQFF
TGTGCCAGCAGTATTCCGGGGAATGAGCAGTTCTTC
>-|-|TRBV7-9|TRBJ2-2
CASSGSRVELFF
TGTGCCAGCAGCGGGAGTAGGGTTGAGCTGTTTTTT
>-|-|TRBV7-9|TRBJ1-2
CATGSRTYGYTF
TGTGCCACGGGCTCCCGGACCTATGGCTACACCTTC
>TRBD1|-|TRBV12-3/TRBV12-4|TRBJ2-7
CASSTRGQASSYEQYF
TGTGCCAGCAGTACGCGGGGACAGGCAAGCTCCTACGAGCAGTACTTC
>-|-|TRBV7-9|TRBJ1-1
CASSLADREAFF
TGTGCCAGCAGCTTAGCCGACCGTGAAGCTTTCTTT
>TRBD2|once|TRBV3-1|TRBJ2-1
CATSGISYNGQFF
TGTGCCACCAGCGGGATTTCCTACAATGGGCAGTTCTTC
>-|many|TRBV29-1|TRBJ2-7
CSVAGTLSEQYF
TGCAGCGTAGCCGGGACCCTCTCCGAGCAGTACTTC
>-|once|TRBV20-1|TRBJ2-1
CSAETSRGGQETQFF
TGCAGTGCCGAGACATCCCGCGGGGGACAAGAGACCCAGTTCTTC
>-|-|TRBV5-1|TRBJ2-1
CASSLIADEETQFF
TGCGCCAGCAGCTTGATAGCAGATGAGGAGACCCAGTTCTTC
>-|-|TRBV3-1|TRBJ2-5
CASSQGPGDPETQYF
TGTGCCAGCAGCCAAGGGCCCGGGGACCCAGAGACCCAGTACTTC
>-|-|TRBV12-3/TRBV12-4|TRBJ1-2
CASSLPGMDYGYTF
TGTGCCAGCAGTTTGCCCGGGATGGACTATGGCTACACCTTC
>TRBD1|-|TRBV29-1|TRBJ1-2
CSVGVRTGGLGSYGYTF
TGCAGCGTTGGGGTTCGGACAGGGGGCTTAGGGTCCTATGGCTACACCTTC
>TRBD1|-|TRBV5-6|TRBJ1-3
CASRLLTGHSGNTIYF
TGTGCCAGCAGGCTATTGACAGGGCACTCTGGAAACACCATATATTTT
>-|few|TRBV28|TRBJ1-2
CASSLLLNYGYTF
TGTGCCAGCAGTCTCCTCCTTAACTATGGCTACACCTTC
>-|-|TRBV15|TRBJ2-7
CATKQIDLGVEQYF
TGTGCCACCAAACAGATTGACCTTGGGGTCGAGCAGTACTTC
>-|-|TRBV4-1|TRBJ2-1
CASSQEFTGIYNEQFF
TGCGCCAGCAGCCAAGAATTTACAGGGATATACAATGAGCAGTTCTTC
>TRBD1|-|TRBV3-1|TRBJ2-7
CASSQEDRGDESYEQYF
TGTGCCAGCAGCCAAGAAGACAGGGGGGATGAATCCTACGAGCAGTACTTC
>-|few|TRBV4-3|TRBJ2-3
CASSTTQGISTDTQYF
TGCGCCAGCAGCACGACGCAGGGTATCAGCACAGATACGCAGTATTTT
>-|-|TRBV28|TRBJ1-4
CASSLIGPTNEKLFF
TGTGCCAGCAGTTTAATTGGACCGACTAATGAAAAACTGTTTTTT
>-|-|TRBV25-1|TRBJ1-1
CASSPRNRFVGAFF
TGTGCCAGCAGTCCACGAAATCGGTTTGTGGGAGCTTTCTTT
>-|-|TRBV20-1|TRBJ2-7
CSASSSRDYEQYF
TGCAGTGCTAGTTCGTCGCGGGACTACGAGCAGTACTTC
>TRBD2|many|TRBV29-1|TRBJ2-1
CSVDSSGGFGEQFF
TGCAGCGTTGACTCTAGCGGGGGATTTGGGGAGCAGTTCTTC
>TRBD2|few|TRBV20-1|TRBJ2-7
CSARTSETYEQYF
TGCAGTGCTAGGACTAGCGAGACCTACGAGCAGTACTTC
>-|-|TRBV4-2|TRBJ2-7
CASSQVGYRERSSYEQYF
TGTGCCAGCAGCCAAGTTGGGTACAGGGAAAGGAGCTCCTACGAGCAGTACTTC
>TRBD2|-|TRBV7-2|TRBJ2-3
CDSSLLGGSADTQYF
TGTGACAGCAGCTTATTAGGCGGGAGTGCAGATACGCAGTATTTT
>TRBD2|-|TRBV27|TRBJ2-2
CASTSGGPGELFF
TGTGCCAGCACCTCGGGAGGGCCCGGGGAGCTGTTTTTT
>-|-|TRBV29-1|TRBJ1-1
CSVGTCRAFF
TGCAGCGTTGGGACATGTCGTGCTTTCTTT
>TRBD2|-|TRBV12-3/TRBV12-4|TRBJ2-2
CASKPGLATNTGELFF
TGTGCCAGCAAACCGGGACTAGCGACGAACACCGGGGAGCTGTTTTTT